This T cell receptor beta chain was captured in a study of blood T cell repertoires in COVID-19. Whole-study context: Some COVID-19 samples were acute and others convalescent; all came from the United States, Italy and Spain. The cDNA or gDNA used as material had been derived from T cells, B-cell-depleted T cells, or PBMCs.

As processed by the authors: Counts of nucleated cells, estimated from reference gene primer amplification, were obtained. TCRdb's table, derived via immunoSEQ multiplex PCR, lists solely in-frame clones and lacks some. The D gene and trimming were derived from the DNA, and the V and J assignments and clone size from that table. The sample lists about 270,000 clones, about 89% seen once, with approximately 2.2% in the top ten. V gave up 7 bases and J gave up 1 base, with 19 bases separating them. CDR1 is LNHDA and CDR2 is SQIVND in the germline V gene (reference sequence). This CDR3 contains 16 residues.

The TCR originated in a man over 45 with acute or convalescent COVID-19. The chain is built from TRBV19 and TRBJ1-1, with D maybe TRBD1 (5 bases). Sample: peripheral blood. CDR3 in DNA: TGTGCCAGTACCTTATTCGTGAGACAGTCGAACACTGAAGCTTTCTTT. This sequence encodes CASTLFVRQSNTEAFF.